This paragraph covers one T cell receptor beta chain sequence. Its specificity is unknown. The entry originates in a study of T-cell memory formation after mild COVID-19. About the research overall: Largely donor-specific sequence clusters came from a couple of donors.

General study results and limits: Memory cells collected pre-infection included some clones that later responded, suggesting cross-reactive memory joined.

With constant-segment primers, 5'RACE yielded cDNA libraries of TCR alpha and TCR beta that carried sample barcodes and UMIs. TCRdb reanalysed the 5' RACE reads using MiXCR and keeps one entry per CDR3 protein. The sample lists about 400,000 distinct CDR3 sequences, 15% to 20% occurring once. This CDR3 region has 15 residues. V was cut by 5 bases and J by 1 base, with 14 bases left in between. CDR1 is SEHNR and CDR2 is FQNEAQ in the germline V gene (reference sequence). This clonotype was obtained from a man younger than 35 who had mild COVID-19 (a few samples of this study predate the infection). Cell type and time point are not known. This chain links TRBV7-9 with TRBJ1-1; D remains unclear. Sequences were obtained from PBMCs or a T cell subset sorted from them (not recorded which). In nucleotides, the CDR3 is TGTGCCAGCAGCGTACACAGAGACTCGAACACTGAAGCTTTCTTT. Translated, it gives CASSVHRDSNTEAFF.